Sequencing of this T cell receptor beta chain was carried out in a study of blood T cell repertoires in COVID-19. Study-wide background: Samples taken during acute and convalescent COVID-19 were collected in the United States, Italy and Spain. The analysed material was cDNA or gDNA that came from T cells, B-cell-depleted T cells, or PBMCs.

Measured with immunoSEQ multiplex PCR; TCRdb has only the in-frame clones, and not every one. Of hundreds of thousands of clones in the sample, more than 70% were seen once. This CDR3 is built from 13 residues. In germline, CDR1 is LGHDT, CDR2 YNNKEL (reference sequence). V trimming: 4 bases; J trimming: 12 bases; junction bases outside the gene matches: 10. This sequence joins TRBV3-1 (or the pseudogene TRBV3-2) and TRBJ1-1; 8 bases align to TRBD1. Sequences were obtained from PBMCs or T cells enriched from blood (not recorded which). This receptor was obtained from a woman in her 40s with acute COVID-19. The CDR3 DNA reads TGTGCCAGCAGCCTAAAAATACAGGGGGGGACTTTCTTT. It codes for CASSLKIQGGTFF.